Detailed here is one TCR beta chain. Its antigen is not known. The sample is drawn from a study of long-term antiretroviral therapy in people with HIV. At least one PBMC sample before ART and at least two after were required. This was the immunoSEQ v3.0 assay at survey level. In sequencing, about 40,000-55,000 T-cell genomes per sample were targeted. TCRdb's table, derived via immunoSEQ multiplex PCR, lists solely in-frame clones and lacks some. The sample has some 15,000 clones, around 84% seen once. Findings and caveats of the study: Repertoires from HIV showed CDR3 length ranges narrower than those of controls. Post-ART, diversity grew, though it stayed under transplant donor control levels.

The sample in question was unsorted PBMCs, obtained 0.1 years after starting antiretroviral therapy. The sequence was obtained from a man younger than 30 with HIV.

CDR3 sequence reads: CSVKQGTSYNEQFF. The CDR3 DNA reads TGCAGCGTCAAGCAGGGGACCTCCTACAATGAGCAGTTCTTC. The genes are TRBV29-1 and TRBJ2-1; D is possibly TRBD1 (6 bases). This CDR3 has 14 residues. V was cut by 6 bases and J by 0 bases, with 12 bases left in between. CDR1 SQVTM and CDR2 ANQGSEA come from the germline V gene.